Shown below are 24 T cell receptor beta chains from a single sample sequenced in a study of post-analysis software for immune sequencing data. No antigen is known for these receptors. TCR beta cDNA libraries included unique molecular identifiers. Each CDR3 protein gets one entry after TCRdb re-called the PCR reads with MiXCR. The sample has about 200,000 distinct CDR3 sequences; 29% are singletons. Study results and limitations: A handful of TRBV segments appeared more often in patients than in controls, and TRBV5-6, TRBV5-1 and TRBV20-1 were among these.

Specimen: blood. The source of these receptors is a girl younger than 18 with multiple sclerosis.

This clonotype came up many times. This rearrangement joins TRBV7-3 to TRBJ2-3; D not certain. Per the germline V gene, CDR1 is SGHTA and CDR2 is FQGTGA. The CDR3 length is 19 residues. V lost 0 bases to trimming and J lost 0 bases, with 19 bases between them. The CDR3 region has the DNA TGTGCCAGCAGCTTAACGGCAGGTTACCCATCTTCTAGCACAGATACGCAGTATTTT. This encodes CASSLTAGYPSSSTDTQYF.

Ten or more counts support this clonotype. The junction departs from germline at one end; a sequencing error may be responsible. The chain combines TRBV5-1 with TRBJ2-1; 8 positions match TRBD1. This CDR3 is 15 amino acids long. Germline CDR1 and CDR2: SGHRS and YFSETQ. The CDR3 region has the DNA TGTGCCAGCAGCCTACCAGGGGGCCCCTACAATGAGCAGTTCTTC. It translates to CASSLPGGPYNEQFF.

This clonotype was detected a few times. The rearrangement links TRBV28 to TRBJ1-3, with D unresolved. V dropped 6 bases and J dropped 4 bases, with 13 bases sitting between them. The CDR3 covers 14 residues. Per germline, CDR1 MDHEN and CDR2 SYDVKM. The CDR3 region is CASSLRSGGNTIYF. The CDR3 region has the DNA TGTGCCAGCAGCCTACGGAGCGGGGGAAACACCATATATTTT.

The rearrangement uses TRBV7-8 and TRBJ2-7; 7 positions match TRBD2. CDR1 and CDR2 from the germline V gene are SGHVS and FQNEAQ. CDR3 size: 15 residues. The V and J ends lost 3 bases and 2 bases, in that order; junction bases with no gene match: 7. The CDR3: CASSFKRDFPYEQYF. The CDR3 nucleotides are TGTGCCAGCAGCTTTAAGCGGGATTTCCCCTACGAGCAGTACTTC.

This clonotype was seen a few times. This chain connects TRBV5-1 to TRBJ2-5, with D possibly TRBD2 on 6 matching bases. This CDR3 region has 16 residues. Trimming took 0 bases from V and 2 from J, leaving 14 bases between them. Per germline, CDR1 SGHRS and CDR2 YFSETQ. In DNA, the CDR3 is TGCGCCAGCAGCTTGGCAGGACTAACCTCTCAAGAGACCCAGTACTTC. Translated, it gives CASSLAGLTSQETQYF.

This clonotype was seen ten or more times. This chain links TRBV27 with TRBJ2-3, with 9 positions matching TRBD2. The V segment lost 6 bases and the J segment 3 bases; nucleotides outside the gene matches: 4. The length of the CDR3 is 14 residues. The germline CDR1 and CDR2 sequences are MNHEY and SMNVEV (reference sequence). Here the CDR3 reads CASRREGQTDTQYF. The DNA of the CDR3 is TGTGCCAGCAGGCGGGAGGGCCAAACAGATACGCAGTATTTT.

This clonotype occurred many times. This chain uses TRBV5-1 with TRBJ1-4, with D maybe TRBD1 (6 bases). The CDR3 length is 13 residues. In germline, CDR1 is SGHRS, CDR2 YFSETQ. Trimming shortened V by 0 bases and J by 6 bases, and 6 bases separated the two germline ends. DNA of the CDR3: TGCGCCAGCAGCTTGGGGACAGATGAAAAACTGTTTTTT. Its protein is CASSLGTDEKLFF. Filled out from reference TRBV5-1 and TRBJ1-4, the complete variable domain reads KAGVTQTPRYLIKTRGQQVTLSCSPISGHRSVSWYQQTPGQGLQFLFEYFSETQRNKGNFPGRFSGRQFSNSRSEMNVSTLELGDSALYLCASSLGTDEKLFFGSGTQLSVL.

This clonotype has a count of ten or more. V is TRBV6-1 and J is TRBJ2-1; TRBD2 matches at 8 bases. V was clipped by 5 bases and J by 3 bases; unmatched bases: 6. This CDR3 has 15 residues. Germline CDR1 is MNHNS and CDR2 is SASEGT. DNA of the CDR3: TGTGCCAGCAGTTTAAGCGGGAGATACTACAATGAGCAGTTCTTC. It is translated as CASSLSGRYYNEQFF.

This clonotype was recorded many times. The genes are TRBV5-1 and TRBJ2-1, with a tentative D call TRBD2 (5 bases). From germline, CDR1 is SGHRS and CDR2 YFSETQ. The CDR3 spans 16 residues. The germline V and J ends were trimmed by 4 bases and 2 bases, with 16 bases remaining between them. DNA of the CDR3: TGCGCCAGCAGCAAGGAGGTCGGGGTCCCCTACAATGAGCAGTTCTTC. The encoded protein is CASSKEVGVPYNEQFF. Full variable domain (missing parts from reference TRBV5-1 and TRBJ2-1): KAGVTQTPRYLIKTRGQQVTLSCSPISGHRSVSWYQQTPGQGLQFLFEYFSETQRNKGNFPGRFSGRQFSNSRSEMNVSTLELGDSALYLCASSKEVGVPYNEQFFGPGTRLTVL.

The J gene is TRBJ2-1, the V gene TRBV6-6, with D uncertain. V was clipped by 0 bases and J by 10 bases, with 13 bases between them. Germline V gene sequence: CDR1 MNHNY, CDR2 SVGAGI (reference sequence). CDR3 length: 14 residues. The CDR3 sequence is CASSYSTESYEQFF. DNA for the CDR3: TGTGCCAGCAGTTACTCTACAGAATCCTACGAGCAGTTCTTC.

This chain uses TRBV5-1 with TRBJ1-1, with 9 bases that match TRBD1. The CDR3 covers 15 residues. Trimming at V came to 5 bases and at J to 2 bases, leaving 7 bases not matched to a gene. Germline assignment: CDR1 SGHRS and CDR2 YFSETQ. The CDR3 sequence: CASRVGQGRNTEAFF. Written as DNA, the CDR3 is TGCGCCAGCAGAGTCGGACAGGGGAGAAACACTGAAGCTTTCTTT.

This clonotype was detected many times. The chain uses TRBV6-5 and TRBJ2-5, with D perhaps TRBD2 (6 bases). Germline CDR1 is MNHEY and CDR2 is SVGAGI. Trimming removed 5 bases from V and 4 bases from J, with 14 bases in between. The CDR3 contains 14 residues. The CDR3 spells CASSAPGVLETQYF. The CDR3 DNA reads as TGTGCCAGCAGTGCCCCGGGGGTTCTAGAGACCCAGTACTTC.

To note about this clonotype: It may be a read error: a sequence one base away is much more abundant. This sequence joins TRBV5-6 and TRBJ2-1; D is unresolved. Trimming removed 6 bases from V and 7 bases from J, with 14 bases in between. Germline loops: CDR1 SGHDT, CDR2 YYEEEE. The length of the CDR3 is 13 residues. The CDR3 loop is CASNPLGGNEQFF. CDR3 bases: TGTGCCAGCAACCCCCTTGGTGGGAATGAGCAGTTCTTC.

This clonotype was detected only a few times. The CDR3 DNA is TGTGCCAGCTCACCAATGGGCGAGCAGTACTTC. Residues: CASSPMGEQYF. This chain links TRBV18 with TRBJ2-7; D call uncertain. Germline CDR1 KGHSH, CDR2 LQKENI. The CDR3 is 11 residues long. Trimming stripped 2 bases from V and 6 bases from J, with 5 bases between.

This clonotype was observed at least ten times. V gene TRBV20-1 combines with J gene TRBJ2-5; tentative D call: TRBD2 (5 bases). V was shortened by 6 bases and J by 3 bases, with 14 bases between the two germline ends. Germline CDR1 is DFQATT and CDR2 is SNEGSKA (reference sequence). This CDR3 has 13 amino acids. The CDR3 DNA reads as TGCAGTGCCAAGAGAGGGATTGAAGAGACCCAGTACTTC. Amino acids: CSAKRGIEETQYF.

This clonotype was detected only a few times. The rearrangement links TRBV20-1 to TRBJ2-1; 8 bases are a match to TRBD2. Trimming cost V 5 bases and J 0 bases; bases outside gene matches: 3. CDR1 is DFQATT and CDR2 is SNEGSKA in the germline V gene (reference sequence). The CDR3 is 14 residues long. This CDR3 reads CSADSGTSYNEQFF. The CDR3 coding sequence is TGCAGTGCTGATAGCGGGACCTCCTACAATGAGCAGTTCTTC.

This clonotype is medium-sized in the sample. CDR3 sequence: CASSNSGTGFVEQYF. The CDR3 DNA reads TGTGCCAGCAGTAACTCCGGGACAGGATTTGTCGAGCAGTACTTC. This chain links TRBV25-1 with TRBJ2-7; 8 bases are a match to TRBD1. The germline V gene has CDR1 MGHDK and CDR2 SYGVNS. This CDR3 is 15 amino acids long. V was pared by 5 bases and J by 6 bases, with 12 bases of the junction left unmatched.

This chain joins TRBV12-3 or TRBV12-4 and TRBJ1-5, with D possibly being TRBD1 (5 bases). Trimming stripped 8 bases from V and 5 bases from J, with 22 bases between. The CDR3 loop spans 16 amino acids. The DNA for the CDR3 is TGTGCCAGCGGCTCGACCCCGGAGTGGGGCCATCAGCCCCAGCATTTT. This encodes CASGSTPEWGHQPQHF.

V and J are TRBV7-9 and TRBJ2-3; 8 nucleotides match TRBD2. The ends lost 0 bases at V and 0 bases at J; junction bases unmatched: 2. Germline V gene lookup returns CDR1 SEHNR and CDR2 FQNEAQ (reference sequence). The CDR3 is 16 residues long. As DNA, the CDR3 is TGTGCCAGCAGCTTAGCTCGGGGGGGTAGCACAGATACGCAGTATTTT. Protein: CASSLARGGSTDTQYF.

A few counts support this clonotype. The genes are TRBV7-2 and TRBJ2-3, with 7 nucleotides matching TRBD1. V was pared by 5 bases and J by 1 base, with 9 bases of the junction left unmatched. The length of the CDR3 is 16 residues. Germline V gene data show CDR1 as SGHTA and CDR2 as FQGNSA. CDR3 bases: TGTGCCAGCAGCCCAGACAGGGCCTTTGGCACAGATACGCAGTATTTT. It specifies CASSPDRAFGTDTQYF.

The chain employs TRBV18 and TRBJ2-5, with TRBD1 matching over 7 bases. The junction had 14 bases not matched to a gene; V was cut back by 2 bases and J by 11 bases. Germline assignment: CDR1 KGHSH and CDR2 LQKENI. The CDR3 is made up of 15 amino acids. The CDR3 nucleotides read TGTGCCAGCTCACCATGGGACAGTCTAAACAATGAGCAGTACTTC. It specifies CASSPWDSLNNEQYF.

This clonotype was found once. A read error may explain this, as a much larger clone is one base away. The chain carries TRBV11-2 and TRBJ2-1; 10 bases are a match to TRBD2. Germline V gives CDR1 SGHAT, CDR2 FQNNGV. The CDR3 spans 13 residues. CDR3 loop: CASCLAGGKEQFF. CDR3 nucleotide sequence: TGTGCCAGCTGCTTAGCGGGAGGTAAAGAGCAGTTCTTC.

The V and J genes are TRBV7-2 and TRBJ2-7; maybe TRBD2 (6 bases). CDR1 and CDR2 from the germline V gene are SGHTA and FQGNSA. V shed 3 bases and J shed 2 bases, with 14 bases lying between them. The CDR3 has 15 residues. CDR3 DNA sequence: TGTGCCAGCAGCTTTAACGGGGACTCAGCCTACGAGCAGTACTTC. Its translation is CASSFNGDSAYEQYF.

Points on this clonotype: One junction end does not reproduce the germline sequence, and a read error may be involved. V is TRBV11-1 and J is TRBJ2-5; 9 positions agree with TRBD1. The CDR3 covers 15 residues. Germline values: CDR1 SGHAT, CDR2 FQDESV (reference sequence). In DNA form, the CDR3 reads TGTGCCAACAGCTTATCGGACAGGGGAGGAGAGACCCAGTACTTC. It translates to CANSLSDRGGETQYF.